The present T cell receptor beta chain was sequenced within a study of coeliac disease. Study overall: Without high-resolution HLA typing, biased TRBV7-2 usage was queried.

The data were produced by immunoSEQ multiplex PCR, yet TCRdb's version contains in-frame clones alone and is incomplete. The sample records about 2,100 clones, about three quarters being singletons. Germline V gene data show CDR1 as SGHRS and CDR2 as YFSETQ. The CDR3 has 14 amino acids. The V gene lost 4 bases and the J gene lost 4 bases, with 11 bases spanning the gap. This receptor was taken from a human donor without celiac disease. The specimen sequenced was lymphocytes from the gut lamina propria. This rearrangement joins TRBV5-1 to TRBJ1-4; possible D gene TRBD1, 5 bases. The CDR3 DNA is TGCGCCAGCAGCCGGGGCGGGAGTAATGAAAAACTGTTTTTT. It encodes CASSRGGSNEKLFF.